This TCR beta chain was recorded in a study of human T cells and chemical hapten exposure. Time point denoted: pre-sensitization, week 0. Regarding treatment: therapeutic diphenylcyclopropenone sensitization with weekly scalp DPC. In its sample, this clonotype was seen a few times. TCRdb re-called the RACE reads through MiXCR, storing one row per CDR3 protein. The sample records 270,000 or so distinct CDR3 sequences, approximately 7.5% being singletons. The CDR3 totals 12 residues. CDR1 is SNHLY and CDR2 is FYNNEI in the germline V gene. Trimming removed 6 bases at V and 2 bases at J, with 8 bases between.

This sample comprised whole blood, obtained in connection with sensitization to the hapten diphenylcyclopropenone (DPC). This receptor was identified in a man between 18 and 35 years old with alopecia areata. Some clones in this sample may be carry-over from other donors' samples. The chain has TRBV2 and TRBJ2-7; perhaps TRBD2 as D (5 bases). The CDR3 is CASRAGAYEQYF. The DNA for the CDR3 is TGTGCCAGCAGGGCCGGGGCCTACGAGCAGTACTTC.